The 13 T cell receptor beta chains reported below all come from one sample, sequenced in a study of OX40 agonist ivuxolimab in advanced cancers. Using immunoSEQ multiplex PCR, the repertoire was profiled, and TCRdb retains in-frame clones only, with some absent. The data contain about 33,000 clones, 65% to 80% of them singletons. The sample in question was CD4+ or CD8+ T cells sorted from blood, obtained in a trial of the OX40 agonist ivuxolimab. The receptors were sampled from an adult with an advanced solid tumor such as melanoma, head and neck, liver or kidney cancer.

This chain links TRBV6-1 with TRBJ1-4; 9 nucleotides match TRBD1. The ends lost 6 bases at V and 7 bases at J; junction bases unmatched: 6. Looked up from germline, CDR1 is MNHNS and CDR2 is SASEGT. There are 14 residues in the CDR3. The CDR3, as DNA: TGTGCCAGCAGCAAAGGACAGGGGTCTGAAAAACTGTTTTTT. As protein: CASSKGQGSEKLFF.

A few counts support this clone. V and J are TRBV6-1 and TRBJ1-2; D may be TRBD1 (6 bases). CDR1 is MNHNS, CDR2 SASEGT, per germline. The CDR3 has 14 residues. Trimming stripped 0 bases from V and 4 bases from J, with 9 bases between. The CDR3 region has the DNA TGTGCCAGCAGTGAAGCGGACAGAGGCTATGGCTACACCTTC. Encoded protein: CASSEADRGYGYTF.

The gene calls are TRBV4-1 and TRBJ2-2; D remains unclear. The ends were cut back, 2 bases at V and 3 bases at J, with 4 bases in the middle. The germline V gene has CDR1 MGHRA and CDR2 YSYEKL. CDR3 size: 13 residues. For the CDR3, the DNA is TGCGCCAGCAGCCAAATGTACACCGGGGAGCTGTTTTTT. Its protein product is CASSQMYTGELFF.

This clone appeared once. V and J are TRBV6-5 and TRBJ2-3; TRBD2 aligns across 12 bases. The V gene's germline CDR1 is MNHEY and CDR2 SVGAGI. This CDR3 has 15 residues. The V and J ends lost 6 bases and 0 bases, in that order; junction bases with no gene match: 1. CDR3 nucleotide sequence: TGTGCCAGCAGGCTAGCGGGGGGGAGCACAGATACGCAGTATTTT. This gives the protein CASRLAGGSTDTQYF.

The chain joins TRBV5-1 to TRBJ2-7, with 13 bases that match TRBD2. With 4 bases clipped from V and 2 bases from J, the junction kept 3 bases outside the gene matches. Germline-derived CDR1 and CDR2 are SGHRS and YFSETQ. CDR3 size: 15 residues. The DNA for the CDR3 is TGCGCCAGCAGCCCCACTAGCGGGGGGGCCTACGAGCAGTACTTC. This sequence encodes CASSPTSGGAYEQYF.

V usage is TRBV13 and J usage is TRBJ2-7; D may correspond to TRBD1 or TRBD2 (6 bases each). This CDR3 is built from 14 residues. Germline V gene lookup returns CDR1 PRHDT and CDR2 FYEKMQ (reference sequence). V was pared by 5 bases and J by 2 bases, with 13 bases between. The CDR3 sequence is CASSADGGPYEQYF. The DNA of the CDR3 is TGTGCCAGCAGCGCTGATGGGGGGCCCTACGAGCAGTACTTC.

In its sample, this clone is medium-sized. The chain couples TRBV6-1 to TRBJ1-1, with 8 bases identical to TRBD1. The germline CDR1 and CDR2 sequences are MNHNS and SASEGT. The V and J ends lost 7 bases and 2 bases, in that order; junction bases with no gene match: 9. The CDR3 is 15 amino acids. The CDR3 bases are TGTGCCAGCACCCCGACAGGGGAGGGTAACACTGAAGCTTTCTTT. The encoded protein is CASTPTGEGNTEAFF.

Only one count was recorded for this clone. The chain uses TRBV5-4 and TRBJ2-2, with D perhaps matching TRBD1 (5 bases). The CDR3 sequence is 15 residues long. Deletions cut 0 bases from V and 6 bases from J, with 12 bases between. Germline CDR1 reads SGHNT; CDR2 reads YYREEE (reference sequence). The CDR3 DNA reads TGTGCCAGCAGCTTGGCAGGGCGCGGCGCCGGGGAGCTGTTTTTT. Protein sequence: CASSLAGRGAGELFF.

V is TRBV27 and J is TRBJ1-1; no firm D call. The V end was cut by 2 bases, the J end by 1 base, with 8 bases between. This CDR3 comprises 14 residues. Germline V lookup: CDR1 MNHEY, CDR2 SMNVEV (reference sequence). The CDR3 here is CASSLMTSNTEAFF. The DNA for the CDR3 is TGTGCCAGCAGTTTAATGACATCGAACACTGAAGCTTTCTTT.

The gene calls are TRBV4-3 and TRBJ2-1, with TRBD1 identical over 7 bases. The CDR3 covers 16 residues. Germline-derived CDR1 and CDR2 are LGHNA and YSLEER. After removal of 3 bases from V and 5 bases from J, the junction contained 10 bases not matched to a gene. The chain's CDR3 is CASSQPGRDRDNEQFF. The DNA of the CDR3 is TGCGCCAGCAGCCAGCCCGGCCGGGACAGAGACAATGAGCAGTTCTTC.

The V gene is TRBV6-5, the J gene TRBJ1-1; no clear D gene. The CDR3 totals 13 residues. Per the germline V gene, CDR1 is MNHEY and CDR2 is SVGAGI. Trimming pared 6 bases from V and 5 bases from J, leaving 13 bases between. CDR3 in DNA: TGTGCCAGCAGGGATACCTCTTGGACTGAAGCTTTCTTT. The encoded protein is CASRDTSWTEAFF.

This clone was observed a few times. The CDR3 reads CASSDPSGGSYNEQFF. The CDR3 region has the DNA TGTGCCAGCAGTGACCCTAGCGGGGGCTCCTACAATGAGCAGTTCTTC. The chain joins TRBV6-1 to TRBJ2-1; 10 bases agree with TRBD2. Germline assignment: CDR1 MNHNS and CDR2 SASEGT. The trim removed 3 bases at V and 0 bases at J, leaving 2 bases unmatched. CDR3 length equals 16 residues.

This chain joins TRBV14 and TRBJ1-6; 7 bases map to TRBD1. The CDR3 length is 14 residues. Germline V gene lookup returns CDR1 SGHDN and CDR2 FVKESK. J was trimmed by 9 bases and V by 8 bases; bases with no gene match: 10. Written as DNA, the CDR3 is TGTGCCAGCCGAAGACAGGGAGCTTCTTCACCCCTCCACTTT. Amino acid sequence: CASRRQGASSPLHF.